The 14 T cell receptor beta chains reported below all come from one sample, sequenced in a study of blood T cell repertoires in COVID-19. The repertoire was sequenced with immunoSEQ multiplex PCR; TCRdb's copy has only in-frame clones and lacks some. The sample lists 390,000 or so clones, approximately 87% occurring once. The sequenced sample was PBMCs or T cells enriched from blood (not recorded which). Receptors originate from a woman in her 50s who had recovered from COVID-19.

The rearrangement joins TRBV6-1 to TRBJ1-5, with 9 bases that match TRBD1. This CDR3 has 17 residues. The germline CDR1 and CDR2 sequences are MNHNS and SASEGT. V lost 2 bases, J lost 5 bases, and 10 bases stayed unmatched. The CDR3 region has the DNA TGTGCCAGCAGTGAACCGACAGGGGGAGGCCGCGATCAGCCCCAGCATTTT. Its protein product is CASSEPTGGGRDQPQHF.

The chain has TRBV7-9 and TRBJ2-3; D ambiguous. Germline CDR1 reads SEHNR; CDR2 reads FQNEAQ (reference sequence). The CDR3 loop spans 11 amino acids. V was trimmed by 7 bases and J by 6 bases, leaving 8 bases between them. The CDR3 loop reads CASTFSDTQYF. The CDR3 coding sequence is TGTGCCAGCACTTTTTCGGATACGCAGTATTTT.

The chain is built from TRBV20-1 and TRBJ2-1; D unresolved. The V end lost 3 bases, the J end lost 8 bases, and 8 bases lay between the germline ends. Germline V gene sequence: CDR1 DFQATT, CDR2 SNEGSKA (reference sequence). The CDR3 covers 11 residues. CDR3 bases: TGCAGTGCTAGCCGTTCCCATGAGCAGTTCTTC. Translation gives CSASRSHEQFF.

V is TRBV3-1 (or the pseudogene TRBV3-2) and J is TRBJ1-1; D may be TRBD1 (5 bases). V was cut by 7 bases and J by 2 bases, with 17 bases left in between. This CDR3 spans 15 amino acids. CDR1 and CDR2 from the germline V gene are LGHDT and YNNKEL (reference sequence). CDR3 bases: TGTGCCAGCACCCTAGCGGGGCAGCTAAACACTGAAGCTTTCTTT. As protein: CASTLAGQLNTEAFF.

V is TRBV7-3 and J is TRBJ1-2, with D possibly matching TRBD1 (5 bases). Germline loops: CDR1 SGHTA, CDR2 FQGTGA. There are 19 residues in the CDR3. The V end lost 1 base, the J end lost 4 bases, and 25 bases lay between the germline ends. For the CDR3, the DNA is TGTGCCAGCAGCTTAATTGTTACTGATTGGTCAGGGATGGGCTATGGCTACACCTTC. Protein sequence: CASSLIVTDWSGMGYGYTF.

Note on this clone: Other DNA sequences within the sample encode an identical CDR3. The chain employs TRBV28 and TRBJ1-2; D remains ambiguous. Trimming removed 2 bases from V and 8 bases from J, with 9 bases in between. The CDR3 sequence is 12 residues long. In germline, CDR1 is MDHEN, CDR2 SYDVKM. The CDR3 region has the DNA TGTGCCAGCAGTTTAGTAGGGAGGGGCTACACCTTC. Residues: CASSLVGRGYTF.

V usage is TRBV6-5 and J usage is TRBJ1-3, with 8 bases matching TRBD1. The CDR3 loop spans 14 amino acids. The germline CDR1 and CDR2 sequences are MNHEY and SVGAGI. The junction had 6 bases not matched to a gene; V was cut back by 5 bases and J by 6 bases. CDR3 sequence (DNA): TGTGCCAGCAGTAGTGGACAGGGCCCAAACACCATATATTTT. This sequence encodes CASSSGQGPNTIYF.

The DNA for the CDR3 is TGTGCCAGCAGCGTACGACAGGACCCTAGGGAGCAGTACTTC. Its protein product is CASSVRQDPREQYF. The chain has TRBV9 and TRBJ2-7; the D gene is possibly TRBD1 (6 bases). Looked up from germline, CDR1 is SGDLS and CDR2 is YYNGEE. The V end lost 1 base, the J end lost 7 bases, and 15 bases lay between the germline ends. The CDR3 covers 14 residues.

This clone was counted a few times. The V call is TRBV27, the J call TRBJ2-7; 10 bases line up with TRBD1. The CDR3 runs to 16 residues. The germline gives CDR1 MNHEY, CDR2 SMNVEV (reference sequence). The V segment lost 5 bases and the J segment 5 bases; nucleotides outside the gene matches: 12. The CDR3 region is CASSLTSDRGLHEQYF. The CDR3 region has the DNA TGTGCCAGCAGTCTCACGTCCGACAGGGGGCTCCACGAGCAGTACTTC.

This chain uses TRBV2 with TRBJ2-7; 11 nucleotides align to TRBD2. In germline, CDR1 is SNHLY, CDR2 FYNNEI. With 6 bases clipped from V and 1 base from J, the junction kept 5 bases outside the gene matches. This CDR3 is built from 15 residues. The CDR3 DNA sequence: TGTGCCAGCAGCGGGACTAGCGGATCATCCTACGAGCAGTACTTC. It translates to CASSGTSGSSYEQYF.

The chain has TRBV5-1 and TRBJ1-4, with D tentatively TRBD1 (6 bases). The CDR3 spans 15 residues. V lost 3 bases and J 6 bases, leaving 15 bases between the germline ends. The germline V gene encodes CDR1 SGHRS and CDR2 YFSETQ. CDR3 bases: TGCGCCAGCAGCTCATTACAGGGTGGGGATGAAAAACTGTTTTTT. This encodes CASSSLQGGDEKLFF. The whole variable domain, remainder taken from reference TRBV5-1 and TRBJ1-4, is KAGVTQTPRYLIKTRGQQVTLSCSPISGHRSVSWYQQTPGQGLQFLFEYFSETQRNKGNFPGRFSGRQFSNSRSEMNVSTLELGDSALYLCASSSLQGGDEKLFFGSGTQLSVL.

The chain combines TRBV7-9 with TRBJ1-2, with D unresolved. Trimming pared 5 bases from V and 6 bases from J, leaving 19 bases between. Germline CDR1 SEHNR, CDR2 FQNEAQ (reference sequence). The length of the CDR3 is 15 residues. CDR3 nucleotide sequence: TGTGCCAGCAGCCCCCTGGCGTACCTCGGGGATGGCTACACCTTC. Translating gives CASSPLAYLGDGYTF. The whole variable domain, remainder taken from reference TRBV7-9 and TRBJ1-2, is DTGVSQNPRHKITKRGQNVTFRCDPISEHNRLYWYRQTLGQGPEFLTYFQNEAQLEKSRLLSDRFSAERPKGSFSTLEIQRTEQGDSAMYLCASSPLAYLGDGYTFGSGTRLTVV.

The chain couples TRBV28 to TRBJ1-3, with a tentative D call TRBD1 (6 bases). V was trimmed by 6 bases and J by 0 bases, leaving 9 bases between them. The germline gives CDR1 MDHEN, CDR2 SYDVKM. This CDR3 is 14 amino acids long. The CDR3 sequence is CASSGQISGNTIYF. In DNA, the CDR3 is TGTGCCAGCAGCGGACAGATCTCTGGAAACACCATATATTTT.

This chain connects TRBV4-1 to TRBJ2-5; TRBD2 aligns across 7 bases. Trimming at V came to 1 base and at J to 3 bases, leaving 2 bases not matched to a gene. Looked up from germline, CDR1 is MGHRA and CDR2 is YSYEKL. The CDR3 runs 14 residues. CDR3 coding DNA: TGCGCCAGCAGCCAAGTAGGGAGGGAAGAGACCCAGTACTTC. Its protein product is CASSQVGREETQYF.